The 9 T cell receptor beta chains listed next were all sequenced from one sample in a study of blood T cell repertoires in COVID-19 (dated by TCRdb to 2019 to 2021). The library was generated by the immunoSEQ multiplex PCR assay. The clones in this table, taken by TCRdb from immuneACCESS, are in-frame only. Not every clone is retained; where verified, under half of the shortfall comes from an unresolved V gene, and the cause of the rest is unknown. The table for this sample lists 130,000 or so clones; approximately 86% of them were counted only once. Approximately 16% of the sample belongs to the ten largest clones. The specimen sequenced was peripheral blood. These receptors all come from a woman between 50 and 59 years old who had recovered from COVID-19.

The genes are TRBV30 and TRBJ2-7; 7 bases line up with TRBD2. Trimming took 2 bases from V and 5 from J; bases not matched to a gene: 9. From germline, CDR1 is GTSNPN and CDR2 SVGIG (reference sequence). This CDR3 has 14 residues. CDR3 region: CAWSPKSGNDEQYF. The CDR3 nucleotides are TGTGCCTGGAGTCCCAAGAGCGGGAACGACGAGCAGTACTTC.

This sequence joins TRBV12-5 and TRBJ1-1, with unresolved D. The CDR3 is 13 amino acids. Trimming removed 3 bases from V and 4 bases from J, with 9 bases in between. Looked up from germline, CDR1 is LGHNT and CDR2 is FRNRAP. The CDR3 sequence: CASGFREGTEAFF. As DNA, the CDR3 is TGTGCTAGTGGTTTTCGGGAAGGCACTGAAGCTTTCTTT.

J is TRBJ2-1 and V is TRBV10-3; the D gene is possibly TRBD2 (5 bases). Looked up from germline, CDR1 is ENHRY and CDR2 is SYGVKD. V was clipped by 2 bases and J by 4 bases, with 12 bases between them. CDR3 length: 15 amino acids. The CDR3 region is CAISEGGASYNEQFF. Written as DNA, the CDR3 is TGTGCCATCAGTGAGGGAGGCGCGTCATACAATGAGCAGTTCTTC.

CDR3: CASSRNSGSYEQYF. In DNA, the CDR3 is TGTGCCAGTAGTAGGAACAGCGGCTCCTACGAGCAGTACTTC. This chain uses TRBV19 with TRBJ2-7, with D perhaps matching TRBD2 (5 bases). This CDR3 region has 14 residues. The V gene's germline CDR1 is LNHDA and CDR2 SQIVND (reference sequence). Trimming cost V 4 bases and J 0 bases, with 10 bases left between them.

The chain carries TRBV6-5 and TRBJ2-7, with a weak D call TRBD1 (6 bases). Germline CDR1 and CDR2: MNHEY and SVGAGI. Trimming removed 2 bases from V and 2 bases from J, with 10 bases in between. CDR3 length equals 14 residues. The CDR3 reads CASSYRQGTYEQYF. CDR3 in DNA: TGTGCCAGCAGTTACCGCCAGGGGACCTACGAGCAGTACTTC.

The rearrangement joins TRBV5-4 to TRBJ2-5; 16 bases are shared with TRBD2. This CDR3 region has 16 residues. The germline gives CDR1 SGHNT, CDR2 YYREEE (reference sequence). V trimming: 3 bases; J trimming: 4 bases; junction bases outside the gene matches: 3. CDR3 coding DNA: TGTGCCAGCAGCTCGGGACTAGCGGGAGGGCCAGAGACCCAGTACTTC. Protein product: CASSSGLAGGPETQYF.

The CDR3 here is CASRAGFEGNQPQHF. In nucleotides, the CDR3 is TGTGCCAGCAGGGCGGGGTTTGAAGGCAATCAGCCCCAGCATTTT. The chain employs TRBV6-5 and TRBJ1-5; D is undetermined. This CDR3 comprises 15 residues. CDR1 is MNHEY and CDR2 is SVGAGI in the germline V gene. The V end lost 6 bases, the J end lost 2 bases, and 14 bases lay between the germline ends.

The chain uses TRBV7-8 and TRBJ1-1; possible D gene TRBD1, 6 bases. The V and J ends lost 5 bases and 1 base respectively, with 11 bases between them. The CDR3 loop spans 14 amino acids. Germline V gene lookup returns CDR1 SGHVS and CDR2 FQNEAQ. The CDR3 region is CASSPRTANTEAFF. The CDR3 DNA reads as TGTGCCAGCAGCCCTCGGACAGCGAACACTGAAGCTTTCTTT.

The chain employs TRBV12-5 and TRBJ2-1; 8 bases fit TRBD2. This CDR3 is 13 amino acids long. Per the germline V gene, CDR1 is LGHNT and CDR2 is FRNRAP. V dropped 5 bases and J dropped 8; count of bases not matched to a gene: 5. In nucleotides, the CDR3 is TGTGCTAGTGGTCTGGGACTAGTCGATGAGCAGTTCTTC. Its translation is CASGLGLVDEQFF. The full variable domain, rest sourced from reference TRBV12-5 and TRBJ2-1, is DARVTQTPRHKVTEMGQEVTMRCQPILGHNTVFWYRQTMMQGLELLAYFRNRAPLDDSGMPKDRFSAEMPDATLATLKIQPSEPRDSAVYFCASGLGLVDEQFFGPGTRLTVL.